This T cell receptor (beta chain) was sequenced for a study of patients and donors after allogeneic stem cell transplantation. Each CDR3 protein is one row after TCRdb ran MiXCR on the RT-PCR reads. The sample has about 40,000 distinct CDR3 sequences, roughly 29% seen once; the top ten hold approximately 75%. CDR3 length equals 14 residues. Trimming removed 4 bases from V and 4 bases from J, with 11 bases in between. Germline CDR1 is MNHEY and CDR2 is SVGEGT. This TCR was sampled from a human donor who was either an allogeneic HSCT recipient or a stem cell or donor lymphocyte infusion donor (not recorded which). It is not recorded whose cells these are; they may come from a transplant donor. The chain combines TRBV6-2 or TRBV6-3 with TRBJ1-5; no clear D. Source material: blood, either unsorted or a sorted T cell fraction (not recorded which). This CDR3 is CASSFVPANQPQHF. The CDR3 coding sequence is TGTGCCAGCAGTTTCGTCCCAGCAAATCAGCCCCAGCATTTT.